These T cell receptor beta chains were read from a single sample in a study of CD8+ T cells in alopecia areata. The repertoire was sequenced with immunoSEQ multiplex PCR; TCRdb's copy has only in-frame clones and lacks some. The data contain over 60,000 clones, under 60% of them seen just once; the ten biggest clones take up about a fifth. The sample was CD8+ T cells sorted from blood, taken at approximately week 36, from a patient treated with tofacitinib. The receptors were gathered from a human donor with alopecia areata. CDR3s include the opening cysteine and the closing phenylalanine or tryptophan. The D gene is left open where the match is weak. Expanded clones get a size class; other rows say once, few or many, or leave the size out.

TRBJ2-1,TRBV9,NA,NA,CASSQRNEQFF,TGTGCCAGCAGCCAGAGAAATGAGCAGTTCTTC
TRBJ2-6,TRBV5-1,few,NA,CASSFQTAGANVLTF,TGCGCCAGCAGCTTCCAGACCGCTGGGGCCAACGTCCTGACTTTC
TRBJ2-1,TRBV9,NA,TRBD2,CASSVASGHYNEQFF,TGTGCCAGCAGCGTAGCTAGCGGCCACTACAATGAGCAGTTCTTC
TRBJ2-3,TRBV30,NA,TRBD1,CAWSSGTGSNTQYF,TGTGCCTGGAGCTCCGGGACAGGGTCAAATACGCAGTATTTT
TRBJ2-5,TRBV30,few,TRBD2,CAWSAGLAGVGETQYF,TGTGCCTGGAGTGCGGGACTAGCGGGAGTTGGAGAGACCCAGTACTTC
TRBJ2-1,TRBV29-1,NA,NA,CSVVAGYNEQFF,TGCAGCGTTGTGGCGGGGTACAATGAGCAGTTCTTC
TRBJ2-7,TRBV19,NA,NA,CASSITEYHTYEQYF,TGTGCCAGTAGTATCACAGAGTACCACACCTACGAGCAGTACTTC
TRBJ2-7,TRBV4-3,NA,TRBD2,CASSQDWRESYEQYF,TGCGCCAGCAGCCAAGATTGGCGGGAGTCCTACGAGCAGTACTTC
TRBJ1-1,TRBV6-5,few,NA,CASSLDSGGTEAFF,TGTGCCAGCAGCCTCGACAGCGGGGGGACTGAAGCTTTCTTT
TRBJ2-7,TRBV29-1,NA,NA,CSAVRSRDSYEQYF,TGCAGCGCGGTGAGGTCCCGGGATTCCTACGAGCAGTACTTC
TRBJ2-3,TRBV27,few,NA,CASSSWDTQYF,TGTGCCAGCAGTTCGTGGGATACGCAGTATTTT
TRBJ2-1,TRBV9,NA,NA,CASSEGGSAYEQFF,TGTGCCAGCAGTGAGGGGGGGAGTGCTTATGAGCAGTTCTTC
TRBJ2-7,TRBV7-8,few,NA,CASSLERSGTYEQYF,TGTGCCAGCAGCTTAGAGAGGAGCGGCACCTACGAGCAGTACTTC
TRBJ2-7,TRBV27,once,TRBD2,CASTGTSGIPRPYEQYF,TGTGCCAGCACCGGGACTAGCGGGATCCCTCGGCCCTACGAGCAGTACTTC
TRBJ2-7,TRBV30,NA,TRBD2,CAWSFGPSGRYEQYF,TGTGCCTGGAGCTTCGGCCCTAGCGGGAGATACGAGCAGTACTTC
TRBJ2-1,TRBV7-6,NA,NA,CASSLGWGDEQFF,TGTGCCAGCAGCTTAGGATGGGGCGATGAGCAGTTCTTC
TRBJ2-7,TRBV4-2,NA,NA,CASSPTRVSGSYEQYF,TGTGCCAGCAGTCCTACCCGGGTGTCAGGGTCCTACGAGCAGTACTTC
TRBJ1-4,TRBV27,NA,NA,CASSEGESEKLFF,TGTGCCAGCAGTGAAGGGGAATCCGAAAAACTGTTTTTT
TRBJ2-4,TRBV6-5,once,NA,CASGGPGTKNIQYF,TGTGCCAGCGGGGGGCCAGGAACCAAAAACATTCAGTACTTC
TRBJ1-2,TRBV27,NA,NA,CASSLLGTDFGYTF,TGTGCCAGCAGTTTATTGGGGACGGACTTTGGCTACACCTTC
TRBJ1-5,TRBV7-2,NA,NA,CASSPRAGLQQPQHF,TGTGCCAGCAGCCCAAGGGCAGGCCTGCAACAGCCCCAGCATTTT
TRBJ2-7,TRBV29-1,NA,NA,CSVGRGTSEQYF,TGCAGCGTTGGCCGGGGTACCTCCGAGCAGTACTTC
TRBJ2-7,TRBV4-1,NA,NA,CASPGRGYEQYF,TGCGCCAGCCCTGGACGGGGCTACGAGCAGTACTTC
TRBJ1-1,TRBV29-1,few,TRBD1,CSVEGGTGRGAFF,TGCAGCGTTGAAGGAGGGACAGGAAGGGGAGCTTTCTTT
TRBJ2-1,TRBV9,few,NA,CASSHRNNEQFF,TGTGCCAGCAGCCACAGGAACAATGAGCAGTTCTTC
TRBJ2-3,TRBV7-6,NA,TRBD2,CASSRGLANTDTQYF,TGTGCCAGCAGCCGCGGACTAGCCAACACAGATACGCAGTATTTT
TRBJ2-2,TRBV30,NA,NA,CAWSVRAGELFF,TGTGCCTGGAGTGTACGGGCCGGGGAGCTGTTTTTT
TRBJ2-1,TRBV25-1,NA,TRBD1,CASIQDRDYEQFF,TGTGCCAGCATTCAGGACAGGGACTATGAGCAGTTCTTC
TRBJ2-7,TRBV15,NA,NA,CATSRDRGTYEQYF,TGTGCCACCAGCAGAGACAGGGGAACCTACGAGCAGTACTTC
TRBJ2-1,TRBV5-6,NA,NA,CASSLYLNEQFF,TGTGCCAGCAGCTTGTATTTGAATGAGCAGTTCTTC
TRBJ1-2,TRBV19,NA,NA,CASSIPDNYGYTF,TGTGCCAGTAGTATCCCGGACAACTATGGCTACACCTTC
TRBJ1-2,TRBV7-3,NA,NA,CASSPSTNYGYTF,TGTGCCAGCAGCCCTTCGACCAACTATGGCTACACCTTC
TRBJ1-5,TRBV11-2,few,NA,CASSLGNNQPQHF,TGTGCCAGCAGCTTGGGGAACAATCAGCCCCAGCATTTT
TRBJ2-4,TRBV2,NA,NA,CASSEETRGVKYF,TGTGCCAGCAGTGAAGAAACCAGGGGGGTAAAGTACTTC
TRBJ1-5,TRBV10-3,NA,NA,CAISESTATSNQPQHF,TGTGCCATCAGTGAGTCGACGGCGACCAGCAATCAGCCCCAGCATTTT
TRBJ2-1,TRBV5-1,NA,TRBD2,CASSLAGLAGGGYNEQFF,TGCGCCAGCAGCTTGGCGGGACTAGCGGGAGGCGGCTACAATGAGCAGTTCTTC
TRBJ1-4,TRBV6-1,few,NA,CASAWRDGNEKLFF,TGTGCCAGCGCGTGGAGGGACGGTAATGAAAAACTGTTTTTT
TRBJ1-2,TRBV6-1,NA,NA,CASSETAVLTHYGYTF,TGTGCCAGCAGTGAAACCGCGGTATTGACTCACTATGGCTACACCTTC
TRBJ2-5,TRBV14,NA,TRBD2,CASSPGLKQETQYF,TGTGCCAGCAGCCCGGGACTAAAACAAGAGACCCAGTACTTC
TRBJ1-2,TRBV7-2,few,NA,CASSLKANRDSRGYTF,TGTGCCAGCAGCTTAAAGGCGAATCGGGATTCGAGAGGCTACACCTTC
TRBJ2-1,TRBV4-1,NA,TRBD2,CASSHRTSGINEQFF,TGCGCCAGCAGCCACAGGACTAGCGGGATAAATGAGCAGTTCTTC
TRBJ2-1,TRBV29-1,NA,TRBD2,CSARLADKIEQFF,TGCAGCGCTAGACTAGCGGACAAAATTGAGCAGTTCTTC
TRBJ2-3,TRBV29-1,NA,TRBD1,CSDKTGTGFPDTQYF,TGCAGCGACAAAACCGGGACAGGGTTCCCAGATACGCAGTATTTT
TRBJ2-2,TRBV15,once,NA,CATSGYGGRNTGELFF,TGTGCCACCAGCGGGTATGGAGGGAGGAACACCGGGGAGCTGTTTTTT
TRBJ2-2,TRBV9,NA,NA,CASSVSGDGTGELFF,TGTGCCAGCAGCGTGTCGGGAGACGGCACCGGGGAGCTGTTTTTT
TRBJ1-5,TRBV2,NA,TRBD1,CASRPDRAGQPQHF,TGTGCCAGCAGACCGGACAGGGCCGGTCAGCCCCAGCATTTT
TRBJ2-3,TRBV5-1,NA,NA,CASSSPPADTQYF,TGCGCCAGCAGCTCCCCCCCCGCAGATACGCAGTATTTT
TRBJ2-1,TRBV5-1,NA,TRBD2,CASSSAGDGEQFF,TGCGCCAGCAGCTCAGCGGGAGATGGGGAGCAGTTCTTC
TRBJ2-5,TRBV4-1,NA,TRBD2,CASSRSLAAQETQYF,TGCGCCAGCAGCCGCTCGCTAGCGGCCCAAGAGACCCAGTACTTC
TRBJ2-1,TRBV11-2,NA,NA,CASSTLGGPYNEQFF,TGTGCCAGCAGCACCCTAGGGGGTCCCTACAATGAGCAGTTCTTC
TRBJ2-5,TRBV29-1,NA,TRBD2,CSVEVSGTRGLETQYF,TGCAGCGTTGAAGTCTCTGGGACTAGGGGTTTAGAGACCCAGTACTTC
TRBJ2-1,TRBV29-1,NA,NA,CSVGGAGPYNEQFF,TGCAGCGTTGGTGGGGCGGGACCCTACAATGAGCAGTTCTTC
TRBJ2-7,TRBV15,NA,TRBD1,CATGDRSTAYEQYF,TGTGCCACCGGGGACAGGTCCACCGCCTACGAGCAGTACTTC
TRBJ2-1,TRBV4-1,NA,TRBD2,CASSPRLAGVTHNEQFF,TGCGCCAGCAGCCCCAGACTAGCGGGAGTAACCCACAATGAGCAGTTCTTC
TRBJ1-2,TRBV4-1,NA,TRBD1,CASSPGGTGQSYGYTF,TGCGCCAGCAGCCCAGGGGGGACAGGGCAGAGCTATGGCTACACCTTC
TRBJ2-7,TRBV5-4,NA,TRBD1,CASSLGTGTYEQYF,TGTGCCAGCAGCTTGGGGACAGGGACCTACGAGCAGTACTTC